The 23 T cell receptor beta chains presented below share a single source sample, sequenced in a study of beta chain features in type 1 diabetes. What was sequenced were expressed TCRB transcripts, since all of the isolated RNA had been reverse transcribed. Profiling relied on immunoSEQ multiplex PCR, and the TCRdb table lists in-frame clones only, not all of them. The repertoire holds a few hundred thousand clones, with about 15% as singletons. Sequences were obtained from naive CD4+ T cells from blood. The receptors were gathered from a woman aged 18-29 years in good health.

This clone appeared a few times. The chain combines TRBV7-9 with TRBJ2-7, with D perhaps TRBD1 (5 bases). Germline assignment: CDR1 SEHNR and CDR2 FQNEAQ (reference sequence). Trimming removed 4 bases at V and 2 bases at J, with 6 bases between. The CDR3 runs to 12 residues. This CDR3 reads CASSSDTYEQYF. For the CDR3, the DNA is TGTGCCAGCAGCTCGGACACCTACGAGCAGTACTTC.

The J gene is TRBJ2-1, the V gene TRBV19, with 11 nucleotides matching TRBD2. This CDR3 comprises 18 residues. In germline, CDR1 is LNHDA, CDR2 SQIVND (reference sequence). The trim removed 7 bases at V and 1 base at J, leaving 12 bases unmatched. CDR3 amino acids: CASMGQGGLAGSYNEQFF. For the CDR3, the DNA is TGTGCCAGTATGGGCCAGGGAGGACTAGCGGGTTCCTACAATGAGCAGTTCTTC.

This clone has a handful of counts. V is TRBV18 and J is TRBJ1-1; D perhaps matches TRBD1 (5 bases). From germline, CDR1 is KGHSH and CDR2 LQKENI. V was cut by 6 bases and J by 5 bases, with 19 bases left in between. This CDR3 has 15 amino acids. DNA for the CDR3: TGTGCCAGCTCCCTGGGGACTATGGGGATAACTGAAGCTTTCTTT. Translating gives CASSLGTMGITEAFF.

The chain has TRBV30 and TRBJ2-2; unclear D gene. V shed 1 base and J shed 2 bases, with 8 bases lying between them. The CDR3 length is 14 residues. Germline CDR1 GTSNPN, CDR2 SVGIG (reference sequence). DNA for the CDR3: TGTGCCTGGAGTGGCCGCGGCAACACCGGGGAGCTGTTTTTT. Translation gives CAWSGRGNTGELFF.

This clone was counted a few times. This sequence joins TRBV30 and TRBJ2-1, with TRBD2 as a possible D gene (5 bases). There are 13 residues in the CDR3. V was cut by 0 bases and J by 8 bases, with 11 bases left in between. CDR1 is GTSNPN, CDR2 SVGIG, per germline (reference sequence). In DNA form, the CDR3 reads TGTGCCTGGAGTGTACGGGGAGTCCATGAGCAGTTCTTC. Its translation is CAWSVRGVHEQFF.

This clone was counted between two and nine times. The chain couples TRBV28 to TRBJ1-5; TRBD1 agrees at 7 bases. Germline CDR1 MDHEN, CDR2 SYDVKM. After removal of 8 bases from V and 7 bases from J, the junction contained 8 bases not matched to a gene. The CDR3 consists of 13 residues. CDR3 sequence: CASGRDRIQPQHF. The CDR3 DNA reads TGTGCCAGCGGACGGGACAGAATACAGCCCCAGCATTTT.

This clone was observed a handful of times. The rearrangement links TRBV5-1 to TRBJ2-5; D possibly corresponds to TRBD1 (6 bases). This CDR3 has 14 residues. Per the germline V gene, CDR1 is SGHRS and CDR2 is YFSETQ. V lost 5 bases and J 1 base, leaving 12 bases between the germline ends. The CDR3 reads CASSQRTAQETQYF. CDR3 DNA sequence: TGCGCCAGCAGTCAAAGGACAGCCCAAGAGACCCAGTACTTC.

In DNA form, the CDR3 reads TGTGCCGGTAAACGACAGGGGAACGAAAAACTGTTTTTT. Its translation: CAGKRQGNEKLFF. The chain carries TRBV30 and TRBJ1-4; 8 bases line up with TRBD1. There are 13 residues in the CDR3. The junction had 10 bases not matched to a gene; V was cut back by 8 bases and J by 8 bases. CDR1 and CDR2 (germline): GTSNPN, SVGIG (reference sequence).

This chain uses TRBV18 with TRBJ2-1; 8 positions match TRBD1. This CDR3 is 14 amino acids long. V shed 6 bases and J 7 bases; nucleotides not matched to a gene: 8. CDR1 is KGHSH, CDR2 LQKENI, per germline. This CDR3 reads CASSLDRVENEQFF. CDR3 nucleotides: TGTGCCAGCTCTCTGGACAGGGTTGAAAATGAGCAGTTCTTC.

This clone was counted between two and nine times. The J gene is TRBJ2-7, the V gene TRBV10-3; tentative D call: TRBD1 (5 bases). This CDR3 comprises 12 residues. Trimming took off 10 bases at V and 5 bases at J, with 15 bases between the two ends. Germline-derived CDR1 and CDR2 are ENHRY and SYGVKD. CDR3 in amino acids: CATSQGRNEQYF. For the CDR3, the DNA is TGTGCCACCAGCCAGGGAAGGAACGAGCAGTACTTC.

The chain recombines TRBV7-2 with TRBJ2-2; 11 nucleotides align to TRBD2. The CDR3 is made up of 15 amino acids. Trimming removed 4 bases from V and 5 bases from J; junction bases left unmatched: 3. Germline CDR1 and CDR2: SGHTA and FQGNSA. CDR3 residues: CASSSRTSGTGELFF. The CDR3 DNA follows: TGTGCCAGCAGCTCCCGGACTAGCGGGACCGGGGAGCTGTTTTTT. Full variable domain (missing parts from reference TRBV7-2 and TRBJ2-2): GAGVSQSPSNKVTEKGKDVELRCDPISGHTALYWYRQSLGQGLEFLIYFQGNSAPDKSGLPSDRFSAERTGGSVSTLTIQRTQQEDSAVYLCASSSRTSGTGELFFGEGSRLTVL.

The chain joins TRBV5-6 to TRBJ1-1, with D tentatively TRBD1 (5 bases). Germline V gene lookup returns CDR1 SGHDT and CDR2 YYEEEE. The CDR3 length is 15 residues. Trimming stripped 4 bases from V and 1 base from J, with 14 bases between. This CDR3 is CASSLRGGKNTEAFF. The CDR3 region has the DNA TGTGCCAGCAGCCTCCGTGGGGGGAAGAACACTGAAGCTTTCTTT.

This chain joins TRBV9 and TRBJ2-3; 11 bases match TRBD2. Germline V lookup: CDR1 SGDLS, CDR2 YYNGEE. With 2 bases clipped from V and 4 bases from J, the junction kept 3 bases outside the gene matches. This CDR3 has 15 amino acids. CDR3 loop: CASSVTSGKSDTQYF. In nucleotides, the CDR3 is TGTGCCAGCAGCGTGACTAGCGGGAAGTCAGATACGCAGTATTTT.

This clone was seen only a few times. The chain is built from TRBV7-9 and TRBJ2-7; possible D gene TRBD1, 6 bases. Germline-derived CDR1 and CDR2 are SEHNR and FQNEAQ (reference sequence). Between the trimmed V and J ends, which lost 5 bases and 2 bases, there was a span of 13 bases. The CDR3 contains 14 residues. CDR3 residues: CASSVGHGPYEQYF. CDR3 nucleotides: TGTGCCAGCAGCGTGGGACACGGACCCTACGAGCAGTACTTC. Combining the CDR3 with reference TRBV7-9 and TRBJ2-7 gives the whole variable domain DTGVSQNPRHKITKRGQNVTFRCDPISEHNRLYWYRQTLGQGPEFLTYFQNEAQLEKSRLLSDRFSAERPKGSFSTLEIQRTEQGDSAMYLCASSVGHGPYEQYFGPGTRLTVT.

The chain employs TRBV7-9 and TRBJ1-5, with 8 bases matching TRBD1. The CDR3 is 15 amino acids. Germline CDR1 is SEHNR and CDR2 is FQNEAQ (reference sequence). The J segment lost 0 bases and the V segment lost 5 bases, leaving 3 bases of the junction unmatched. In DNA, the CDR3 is TGTGCCAGCAGCAAGACAGGGGCTAGCAATCAGCCCCAGCATTTT. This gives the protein CASSKTGASNQPQHF. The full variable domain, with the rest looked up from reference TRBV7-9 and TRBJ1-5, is DTGVSQNPRHKITKRGQNVTFRCDPISEHNRLYWYRQTLGQGPEFLTYFQNEAQLEKSRLLSDRFSAERPKGSFSTLEIQRTEQGDSAMYLCASSKTGASNQPQHFGDGTRLSIL.

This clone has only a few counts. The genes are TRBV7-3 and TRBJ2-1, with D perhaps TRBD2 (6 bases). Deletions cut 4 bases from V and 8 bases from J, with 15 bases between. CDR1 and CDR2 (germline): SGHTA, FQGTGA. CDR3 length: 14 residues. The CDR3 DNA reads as TGTGCCAGCAGCTCCCGCGGGAATGCATATGAGCAGTTCTTC. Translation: CASSSRGNAYEQFF.

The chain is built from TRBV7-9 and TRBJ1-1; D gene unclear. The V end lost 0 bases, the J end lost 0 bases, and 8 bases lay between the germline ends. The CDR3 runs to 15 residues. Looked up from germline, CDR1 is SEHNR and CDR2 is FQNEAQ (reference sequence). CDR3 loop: CASSLASRLNTEAFF. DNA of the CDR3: TGTGCCAGCAGCTTAGCATCCAGGTTGAACACTGAAGCTTTCTTT.

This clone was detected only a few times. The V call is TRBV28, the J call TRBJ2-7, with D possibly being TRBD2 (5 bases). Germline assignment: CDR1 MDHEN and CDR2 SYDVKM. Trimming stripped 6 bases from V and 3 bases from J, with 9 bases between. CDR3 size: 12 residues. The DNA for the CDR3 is TGTGCCAGCAGCACCGGGATCTACGAGCAGTACTTC. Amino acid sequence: CASSTGIYEQYF.

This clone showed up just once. CDR3 in DNA: TGTGCCAGCAGTTGGACAGGGAGGAACTATGGCTACACCTTC. As protein: CASSWTGRNYGYTF. The J gene is TRBJ1-2, the V gene TRBV27, with TRBD1 identical over 8 bases. Germline-derived CDR1 and CDR2 are MNHEY and SMNVEV (reference sequence). This CDR3 has 14 residues. V lost 4 bases to trimming and J lost 2 bases; unmatched junction nucleotides: 3.

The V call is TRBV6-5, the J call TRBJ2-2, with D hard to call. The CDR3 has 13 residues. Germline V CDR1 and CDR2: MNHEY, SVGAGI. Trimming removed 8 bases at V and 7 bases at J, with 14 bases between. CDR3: CASRVEIHGELFF. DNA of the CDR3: TGTGCCAGCCGCGTGGAGATCCACGGGGAGCTGTTTTTT.

This CDR3 reads CASSLFSGSLNNEQFF. The CDR3 DNA reads TGTGCCAGCAGCTTGTTTAGCGGGAGTCTTAACAATGAGCAGTTCTTC. The chain employs TRBV5-4 and TRBJ2-1, with 9 nucleotides matching TRBD2. V gave up 1 base and J gave up 5 bases; unmatched junction bases: 7. Germline V CDR1 and CDR2: SGHNT, YYREEE (reference sequence). This CDR3 has 16 amino acids. Together with reference TRBV5-4 and TRBJ2-1, the CDR3 gives the full variable domain: ETGVTQSPTHLIKTRGQQVTLRCSSQSGHNTVSWYQQALGQGPQFIFQYYREEENGRGNFPPRFSGLQFPNYSSELNVNALELDDSALYLCASSLFSGSLNNEQFFGPGTRLTVL.

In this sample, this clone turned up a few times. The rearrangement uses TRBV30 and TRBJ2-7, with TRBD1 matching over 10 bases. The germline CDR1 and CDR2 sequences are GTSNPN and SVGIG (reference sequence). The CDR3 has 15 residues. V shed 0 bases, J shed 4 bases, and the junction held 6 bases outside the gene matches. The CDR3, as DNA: TGTGCCTGGAGTGTCCCCGGGACAGGGGCTTACGAGCAGTACTTC. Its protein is CAWSVPGTGAYEQYF. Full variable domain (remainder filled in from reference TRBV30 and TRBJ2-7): SQTIHQWPATLVQPVGSPLSLECTVEGTSNPNLYWYRQAAGRGLQLLFYSVGIGQISSEVPQNLSASRPQDRQFILSSKKLLLSDSGFYLCAWSVPGTGAYEQYFGPGTRLTVT.

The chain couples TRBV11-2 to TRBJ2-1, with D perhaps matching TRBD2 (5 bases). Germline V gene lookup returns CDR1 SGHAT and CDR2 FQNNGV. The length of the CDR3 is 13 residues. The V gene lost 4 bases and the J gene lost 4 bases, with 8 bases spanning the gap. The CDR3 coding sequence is TGTGCCAGCAGCTCAGCGGCATACAATGAGCAGTTCTTC. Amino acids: CASSSAAYNEQFF.